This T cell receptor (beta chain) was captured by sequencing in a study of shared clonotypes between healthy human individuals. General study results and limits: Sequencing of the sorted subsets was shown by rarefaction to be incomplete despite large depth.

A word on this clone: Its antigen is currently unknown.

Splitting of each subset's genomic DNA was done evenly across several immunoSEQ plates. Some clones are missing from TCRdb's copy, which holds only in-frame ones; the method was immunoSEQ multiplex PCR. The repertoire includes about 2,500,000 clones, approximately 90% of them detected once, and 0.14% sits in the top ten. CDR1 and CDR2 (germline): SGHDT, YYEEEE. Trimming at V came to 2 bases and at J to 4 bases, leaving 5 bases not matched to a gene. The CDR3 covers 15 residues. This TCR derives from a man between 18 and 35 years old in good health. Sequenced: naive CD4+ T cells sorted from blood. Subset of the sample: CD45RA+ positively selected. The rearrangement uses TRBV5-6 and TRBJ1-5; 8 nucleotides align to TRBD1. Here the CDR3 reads CASSFRGPVNQPQHF. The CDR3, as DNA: TGTGCCAGCAGCTTCAGGGGGCCGGTTAATCAGCCCCAGCATTTT. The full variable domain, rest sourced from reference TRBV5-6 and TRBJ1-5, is DAGVTQSPTHLIKTRGQQVTLRCSPKSGHDTVSWYQQALGQGPQFIFQYYEEEERQRGNFPDRFSGHQFPNYSSELNVNALLLGDSALYLCASSFRGPVNQPQHFGDGTRLSIL.